The rows below give T cell receptor beta chains drawn from one sample of a study of T-cell reconstitution after alpha-beta-depleted transplantation in children. TCRdb fed the PCR reads into MiXCR, producing one record per CDR3 protein. The table shows 800,000 to 1,000,000 distinct CDR3 sequences, with around 30% occurring only once. The specimen was PBMCs, mostly from graft donor cells, collected 360 days after TCRalphabeta/CD19-depleted stem cell transplant. The source of these receptors is a boy under two years old who had a stem cell transplant for SCID, so the T cells may come from the graft donor. Both conserved end residues are trimmed from each CDR3. Each record gives: D gene, V gene, J gene, CDR3 protein. A D gene is named only where the DNA matches it firmly.

D: TRBD1
V: TRBV20-1
J: TRBJ2-4
CDR3: SARQGANIQY

D: -
V: TRBV12-3/TRBV12-4
J: TRBJ1-4
CDR3: ASSFGTTNEKLF

D: TRBD2
V: TRBV11-2
J: TRBJ2-5
CDR3: ASSSGLAGAYLYQETQY

D: -
V: TRBV10-3
J: TRBJ2-1
CDR3: ASGPNNEQF

D: TRBD2
V: TRBV20-1
J: TRBJ2-7
CDR3: SARPRGGTQY

D: -
V: TRBV20-1
J: TRBJ1-5
CDR3: SAPLRGNSNQPQH

D: -
V: TRBV5-5
J: TRBJ1-6
CDR3: ASSLVMSPLH

D: -
V: TRBV12-3/TRBV12-4
J: TRBJ2-7
CDR3: ASSFGQNSYEQY

D: -
V: TRBV28
J: TRBJ2-1
CDR3: ASTSHRFSSYNEQF

D: TRBD2
V: TRBV28
J: TRBJ2-5
CDR3: ASSSPPGGYQETQY

D: -
V: TRBV10-1
J: TRBJ2-2
CDR3: ASSANGDVGELF

D: TRBD1
V: TRBV6-1
J: TRBJ2-3
CDR3: ASRRGQVSDTQY

D: -
V: TRBV24-1
J: TRBJ2-2
CDR3: ATSDPTEVTGELF

D: -
V: TRBV20-1
J: TRBJ2-2
CDR3: SATYHTGELF

D: -
V: TRBV12-3/TRBV12-4
J: TRBJ2-4
CDR3: ASSRNRELQNIQY

D: TRBD1
V: TRBV14
J: TRBJ1-6
CDR3: ASSRTGTVPSPLH

D: -
V: TRBV9
J: TRBJ2-3
CDR3: ASSEGHQGTDTQY

D: -
V: TRBV5-1
J: TRBJ2-5
CDR3: ASGSGGGPPQETQY

D: TRBD1
V: TRBV12-3/TRBV12-4
J: TRBJ2-7
CDR3: ASSTGVADYEQY

D: -
V: TRBV21-1
J: TRBJ2-3
CDR3: ASSARDNSNTDTQY

D: -
V: TRBV30
J: TRBJ1-6
CDR3: AWSTPLRTVDSPLH

D: TRBD1
V: TRBV7-9
J: TRBJ2-5
CDR3: ASSHGYIGGETQY

D: TRBD2
V: TRBV20-1
J: TRBJ2-1
CDR3: SALGRGGRGTYNEQF

D: -
V: TRBV12-3/TRBV12-4
J: TRBJ2-2
CDR3: ASSGDIFTNTGELF

D: -
V: TRBV20-1
J: TRBJ2-5
CDR3: SARDRGTLVETQY

D: TRBD2
V: TRBV5-5
J: TRBJ2-1
CDR3: ASSLLGAGGEQF

D: -
V: TRBV3-1
J: TRBJ2-4
CDR3: ASSQAGGYSLAKNIQY

D: TRBD1
V: TRBV5-5
J: TRBJ1-5
CDR3: ASSVKVGTGNNQPQH

D: -
V: TRBV6-5
J: TRBJ2-3
CDR3: ASSYSARRTDTQY

D: TRBD1
V: TRBV12-3/TRBV12-4
J: TRBJ2-2
CDR3: ASSLGDSYTGELF

D: -
V: TRBV12-3/TRBV12-4
J: TRBJ2-2
CDR3: ASSATYRVSVPGELF